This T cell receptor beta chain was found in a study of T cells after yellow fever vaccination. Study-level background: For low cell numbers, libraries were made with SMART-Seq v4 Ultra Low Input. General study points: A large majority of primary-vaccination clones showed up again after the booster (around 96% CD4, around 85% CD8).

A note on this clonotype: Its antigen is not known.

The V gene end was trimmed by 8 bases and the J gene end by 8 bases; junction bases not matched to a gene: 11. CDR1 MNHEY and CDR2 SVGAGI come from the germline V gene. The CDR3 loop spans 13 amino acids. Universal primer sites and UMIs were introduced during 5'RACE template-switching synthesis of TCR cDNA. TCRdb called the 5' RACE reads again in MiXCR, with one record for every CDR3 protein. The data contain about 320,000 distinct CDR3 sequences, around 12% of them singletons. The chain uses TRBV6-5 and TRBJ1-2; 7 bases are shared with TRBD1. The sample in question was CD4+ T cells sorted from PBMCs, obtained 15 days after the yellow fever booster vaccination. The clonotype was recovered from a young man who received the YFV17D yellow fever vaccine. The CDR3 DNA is TGTGCCAGCGGCAGTGCCGGGACAGTCGGCTACACCTTC. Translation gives CASGSAGTVGYTF.